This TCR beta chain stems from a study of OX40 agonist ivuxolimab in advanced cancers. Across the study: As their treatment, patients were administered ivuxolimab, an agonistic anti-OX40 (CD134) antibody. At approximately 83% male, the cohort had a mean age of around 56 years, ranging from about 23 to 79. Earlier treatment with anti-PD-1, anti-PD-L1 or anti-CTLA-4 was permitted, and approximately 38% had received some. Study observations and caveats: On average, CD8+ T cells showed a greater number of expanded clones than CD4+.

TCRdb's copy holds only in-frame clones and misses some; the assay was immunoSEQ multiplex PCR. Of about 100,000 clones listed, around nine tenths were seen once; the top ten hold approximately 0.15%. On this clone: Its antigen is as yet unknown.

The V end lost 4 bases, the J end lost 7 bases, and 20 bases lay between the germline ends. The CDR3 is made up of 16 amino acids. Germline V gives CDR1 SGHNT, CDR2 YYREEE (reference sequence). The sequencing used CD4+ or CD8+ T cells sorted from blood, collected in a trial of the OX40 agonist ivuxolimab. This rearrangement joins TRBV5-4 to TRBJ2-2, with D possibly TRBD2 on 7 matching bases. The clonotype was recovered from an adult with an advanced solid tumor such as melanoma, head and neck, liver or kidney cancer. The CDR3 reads CASSLGGPASGGELFF. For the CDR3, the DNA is TGTGCCAGCAGCCTGGGGGGGCCGGCTAGCGGCGGGGAGCTGTTTTTT.